The 7 T cell receptor beta chains listed next were all sequenced from one sample in a study of shared clonotypes between healthy human individuals. TCRdb keeps only in-frame clones here, not all; method: immunoSEQ multiplex PCR. In the table there are 2 million to 2.5 million clones, just under 95% of which are singletons. Input material: naive CD4+ T cells from PBMCs. Subset given: CD45RA+ positively selected. The receptor source for this set is a man between 18 and 29 years old in good health. Some clones in this sample may be carry-over from other donors' samples.

The chain joins TRBV18 to TRBJ2-7; TRBD2 matches at 7 bases. V dropped 2 bases and J dropped 0; count of bases not matched to a gene: 4. Germline values: CDR1 KGHSH, CDR2 LQKENI. This CDR3 has 15 amino acids. The CDR3 loop reads CASSPWEGSSYEQYF. CDR3 bases: TGTGCCAGCTCACCATGGGAGGGGAGCTCCTACGAGCAGTACTTC.

The chain is built from TRBV10-3 and TRBJ1-1; no clear D gene. The V and J ends lost 8 bases and 1 base respectively, with 8 bases between them. Germline loops: CDR1 ENHRY, CDR2 SYGVKD. The CDR3 runs to 12 residues. The CDR3 region is CAIGAKNTEAFF. The CDR3 DNA reads as TGTGCCATCGGAGCCAAGAACACTGAAGCTTTCTTT.

This clone showed up just once. The chain employs TRBV5-1 and TRBJ2-7; no clear D. CDR1 is SGHRS and CDR2 is YFSETQ in the germline V gene. CDR3 length equals 15 residues. V lost 0 bases, J lost 3 bases, and 13 bases lay in between. DNA for the CDR3: TGCGCCAGCAGCTTGGGGGCTACCGATCTCTACGAGCAGTACTTC. It translates to CASSLGATDLYEQYF.

On this clone itself: The same CDR3 is also encoded by other DNA sequences in this sample. V is TRBV6-5 and J is TRBJ2-1; D call uncertain. Trimming removed 6 bases from V and 0 bases from J, with 9 bases in between. Germline CDR1 and CDR2: MNHEY and SVGAGI. The CDR3 is made up of 14 amino acids. The CDR3 nucleotides read TGTGCCAGCAGGCCGTTGAGCTCCTACAATGAGCAGTTCTTC. Its protein product is CASRPLSSYNEQFF.

This sequence joins TRBV9 and TRBJ2-5, with D perhaps assigned TRBD1 or TRBD2 (5 bases each). Deletions cut 0 bases from V and 9 bases from J, with 21 bases between. The CDR3 is 16 amino acids. CDR1 is SGDLS and CDR2 is YYNGEE in the germline V gene. CDR3 in amino acids: CASSVARGPLGVPQYF. In DNA form, the CDR3 reads TGTGCCAGCAGCGTAGCTCGAGGCCCCTTGGGGGTTCCCCAGTACTTC.

This clone was seen just once. CDR3 sequence reads: CASRGNGADTQYF. The CDR3 DNA reads TGTGCCAGTAGGGGTAACGGGGCGGATACGCAGTATTTT. The chain joins TRBV19 to TRBJ2-3, with D perhaps being TRBD1 or TRBD2 (5 bases each). The V and J ends lost 6 bases and 6 bases respectively, with 13 bases between them. The V gene's germline CDR1 is LNHDA and CDR2 SQIVND (reference sequence). The CDR3 consists of 13 residues.

The chain combines TRBV18 with TRBJ2-1; TRBD2 matches at 9 bases. Trimming at V came to 3 bases and at J to 8 bases, leaving 8 bases not matched to a gene. CDR1 is KGHSH, CDR2 LQKENI, per germline. The CDR3 runs to 15 residues. The CDR3 protein is CASSPRAGGGDEQFF. CDR3 DNA: TGTGCCAGCTCACCCAGAGCGGGAGGTGGGGATGAGCAGTTCTTC.